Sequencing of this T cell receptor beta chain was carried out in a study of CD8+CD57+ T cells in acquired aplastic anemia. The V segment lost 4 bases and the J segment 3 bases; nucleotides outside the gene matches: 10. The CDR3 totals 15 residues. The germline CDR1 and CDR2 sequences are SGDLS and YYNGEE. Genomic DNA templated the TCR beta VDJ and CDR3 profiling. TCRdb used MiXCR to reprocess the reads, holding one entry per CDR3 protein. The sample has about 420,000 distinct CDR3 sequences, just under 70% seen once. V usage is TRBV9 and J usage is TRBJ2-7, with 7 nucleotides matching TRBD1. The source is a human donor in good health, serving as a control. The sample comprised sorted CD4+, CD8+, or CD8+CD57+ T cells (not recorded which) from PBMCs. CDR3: CASSSPGTVNYEQYF. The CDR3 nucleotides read TGTGCCAGCAGCTCCCCCGGGACAGTGAACTACGAGCAGTACTTC.